These T cell receptor beta chains were read from a single sample in a study of cytomegalovirus exposure and HLA in healthy donors. Only in-frame clones appear in the TCRdb table, and some are missing; sequencing was by immunoSEQ multiplex PCR. The sample has roughly 220,000 clones, roughly 80% seen once. The sequenced sample consisted of PBMCs. The receptors stem from a man between 25 and 39 years old in good health and CMV-seronegative. CDR3s include the opening cysteine and the closing phenylalanine or tryptophan. The order of the fields is J gene, CDR3 length, clone size, D gene, V gene, CDR3 protein, CDR3 DNA. A D gene is named only where the DNA matches it firmly. Clone size appears in some rows only: once, few, many, or a class for an expanded clone.

J: TRBJ1-1; length: 16; size: once; D: TRBD1; V: TRBV15; CDR3: CATSRGTGRRNTEAFF; DNA: TGTGCCACCAGCAGAGGGACAGGCCGACGAAACACTGAAGCTTTCTTT
J: TRBJ1-4; length: 15; size: .; D: TRBD1; V: TRBV2; CDR3: CASTRDSASNEKLFF; DNA: TGTGCCAGCACTCGGGACAGTGCGTCTAATGAAAAACTGTTTTTT
J: TRBJ2-7; length: 13; size: .; D: TRBD1; V: TRBV6-6; CDR3: CASRGQATYEQYF; DNA: TGTGCCAGCAGAGGACAGGCCACCTACGAGCAGTACTTC
J: TRBJ2-1; length: 18; size: once; D: TRBD2; V: TRBV4-2; CDR3: CASSQEGLAGRYYNEQFF; DNA: TGTGCCAGCAGCCAAGAGGGACTAGCGGGCCGTTACTACAATGAGCAGTTCTTC
J: TRBJ2-3; length: 14; size: .; D: .; V: TRBV21-1; CDR3: CASSKGTGPYTQYF; DNA: TGTGCCAGCAGCAAGGGGACAGGGCCGTATACGCAGTATTTT
J: TRBJ2-5; length: 12; size: .; D: .; V: TRBV18; CDR3: CASSPYRETQYF; DNA: TGTGCCAGCTCACCGTACCGGGAGACCCAGTACTTC
J: TRBJ2-7; length: 12; size: once; D: .; V: TRBV2; CDR3: CASRGGNYEQYF; DNA: TGTGCCAGCAGGGGGGGAAACTACGAGCAGTACTTC
J: TRBJ2-1; length: 15; size: .; D: TRBD1; V: TRBV5-1; CDR3: CASSYDRGAGNEQFF; DNA: TGCGCCAGCAGCTATGACAGGGGGGCAGGCAATGAGCAGTTCTTC
J: TRBJ2-6; length: 16; size: .; D: TRBD1; V: TRBV18; CDR3: CASSRAGGPGANVLTF; DNA: TGTGCCAGCTCAAGGGCAGGGGGCCCTGGGGCCAACGTCCTGACTTTC
J: TRBJ2-2; length: 14; size: .; D: .; V: TRBV9; CDR3: CASSVGQNTGELFF; DNA: TGTGCCAGCAGCGTAGGGCAAAACACCGGGGAGCTGTTTTTT
J: TRBJ2-1; length: 16; size: .; D: TRBD2; V: TRBV28; CDR3: CASSLGSGGILNEQFF; DNA: TGTGCCAGCAGTTTGGGTAGCGGGGGAATACTCAATGAGCAGTTCTTC
J: TRBJ1-1; length: 12; size: .; D: .; V: TRBV7-6; CDR3: CASSISGTEAFF; DNA: TGTGCCAGCAGCATAAGCGGGACTGAAGCTTTCTTT
J: TRBJ2-7; length: 15; size: .; D: .; V: TRBV6-1; CDR3: CASSEDRVFVYEQYF; DNA: TGTGCCAGCAGTGAAGACAGGGTATTCGTCTACGAGCAGTACTTC
J: TRBJ2-1; length: 15; size: .; D: .; V: TRBV28; CDR3: CASSSEDRLFNEQFF; DNA: TGTGCCAGCAGTTCCGAAGACAGATTATTCAATGAGCAGTTCTTC
J: TRBJ2-3; length: 16; size: .; D: TRBD2; V: TRBV7-8; CDR3: CASSFWRGDPTDTQYF; DNA: TGTGCCAGCAGCTTCTGGCGGGGGGACCCCACAGATACGCAGTATTTT
J: TRBJ1-4; length: 16; size: .; D: .; V: TRBV19; CDR3: CASSTPSGGFGEKLFF; DNA: TGTGCCAGTAGTACCCCCTCGGGGGGGTTCGGTGAAAAACTGTTTTTT
J: TRBJ2-3; length: 17; size: .; D: .; V: TRBV7-9; CDR3: CASSFNGQITSTDTQYF; DNA: TGTGCCAGCAGCTTTAATGGACAGATAACTAGCACAGATACGCAGTATTTT
J: TRBJ1-1; length: 12; size: few; D: .; V: TRBV6-5; CDR3: CASSYGGYQAFF; DNA: TGTGCCAGCAGTTACGGGGGCTACCAAGCTTTCTTT
J: TRBJ2-2; length: 14; size: .; D: .; V: TRBV5-1; CDR3: CASSRLGGPGELFF; DNA: TGCGCCAGCAGCCGACTGGGGGGTCCCGGGGAGCTGTTTTTT
J: TRBJ2-2; length: 14; size: .; D: .; V: TRBV28; CDR3: CASSFAGETGELFF; DNA: TGTGCCAGCAGTTTTGCGGGCGAGACCGGGGAGCTGTTTTTT
J: TRBJ1-3; length: 15; size: .; D: .; V: TRBV7-9; CDR3: CASSGGVTPGNTIYF; DNA: TGTGCCAGCAGCGGAGGGGTTACCCCAGGAAACACCATATATTTT